The sequence of this TCR beta chain was determined in a study of Ad26.COV2.S vaccination and SARS-CoV-2 variants. The data were produced by immunoSEQ multiplex PCR, yet TCRdb's version contains in-frame clones alone and is incomplete. The table lists roughly 300,000 clones, around 90% of them singletons. Treatment reported: 15 to 20 received Ad26.COV2.S at low or high dose, single or two shots; about five received placebo; per-sample allocation not given. Day 63 after the first injection of vaccine or placebo was the sampling time. This clone was seen just once. This CDR3 is built from 15 residues. The V gene lost 5 bases and the J gene lost 2 bases, with 17 bases spanning the gap. Germline assignment: CDR1 SGHRS and CDR2 YFSETQ.

This chain uses TRBV5-1 with TRBJ2-7; D remains ambiguous. Sequencing used peripheral blood, obtained in a trial of Ad26.COV2.S vaccine versus placebo. This TCR was recovered from a person aged 18-65 years who received the Ad26.COV2.S COVID-19 vaccine or a placebo. CDR3: CASSYKDPDAYEQYF. In nucleotides, the CDR3 is TGCGCCAGCAGTTATAAAGACCCCGATGCCTACGAGCAGTACTTC.